The source of this T cell receptor beta chain is a study of cytomegalovirus exposure and HLA in healthy donors (TCRdb year 2017). Context from the whole study: An earlier analysis of several hundred of the donors reported 250 to 350 Gb of sequence data and 95 million to 130 million unique TCR beta sequences obtained from about 179 million T cells. An early release that covered about 600 HLA-typed donors contained approximately 300 gigabases of sequencing data and tens of millions of unique TCR sequences. The genetic ancestry cluster associated with self-reported Caucasian donors included about 81% of the 350 to 500 genotyped donors. The aim of the study was to test whether cataloging public T cell receptors could identify signatures of past pathogen exposure. Using immunosequencing, the study profiled T cell repertoires from 500 to 800 subjects and related those repertoires to cytomegalovirus serostatus. Besides the first cohort of roughly 700 subjects, a separate validation cohort made up of over 100 different subjects was used. High-throughput TCR immunosequencing, statistical association of individual TCRs with disease status, and machine learning were combined to predict cytomegalovirus infection status. To study patterns of TCR occurrence, a later analysis re-analyzed previously published TCR beta repertoires from 650 to 750 donors and added high-resolution HLA genotyping. The later analysis used no new phenotypic data to find candidate immune exposures, relying instead on TCR beta sequences and their occurrence across donors. To decide whether each TCR beta V gene segment behaved as functional or pseudogenic, an earlier analysis of 587 of the donors relied on high-throughput TCR beta sequencing. Donor age, sex, ethnicity and CMV serostatus were collected together with the repertoire data. In a later genetic analysis, genome-wide SNP genotypes for about 55% of the roughly 670 donors were used, and that subset was treated as a discovery cohort. Every repertoire in the discovery cohort had been generated on one and the same sequencing platform. Both class I and class II loci were covered by HLA typing, at four-digit resolution. Typing coverage varied by locus: 629-630 donors for A, B, C, DRB1 and DQB1; roughly 520 for DQA1; more than 600 for DPA1; roughly 470 for DPB1. Several DR-DQ haplotypes were handled as single units for association and clustering because linkage in the cohort was strong. On average, around 240,000 unique TCR beta nucleotide sequences were sequenced per donor among a few hundred genotyped donors of the cohort, with roughly 18% of those sequences being non-productive. Beyond this particular receptor, the publication reports: CMV serostatus was the only immune exposure information available for the cohort. A later genetic analysis associated a missense DCLRE1C variant with V-gene and J-gene trimming of TCR beta chains, and an independent cohort replicated the association. Some IMGT-functional V segments, including TRBV6-2 and TRBV6-3, could not be told apart with the 87-base-pair reads, so those segments were excluded. Three of the identified cytomegalovirus-associated TCR beta chains were confirmed in vitro to be specific for cytomegalovirus antigens. The cohort was sequenced for TCR beta chains only, and without alpha or paired-chain data the features that could be detected were limited. A later analysis found that most CMV-associated TCR beta chains appeared HLA-restricted, with HLA associations seemingly driven largely by CMV exposure. Presence/absence analyses assumed roughly uniform sequencing depth across donors, an assumption that may not hold. Most TCR sequences were seen in very few donors, while some public TCRs were found in many individuals. The classifier was reported to diagnose cytomegalovirus status with high specificity and sensitivity in both the original and validation cohorts. A total of 150 to 200 TCR beta chains were listed by the study as associated with cytomegalovirus. When HLA alleles, especially DR and DQ, strongly co-occurred, attributing TCR associations to individual alleles was difficult. Because some donors lacked HLA typing at each locus, the association tests relied only on the typed subset. Some 15 rarely observed V segments, including chromosome 9 orphons, were excluded from the earlier analysis of approximately 600 of the donors because counts were too low. A further reported finding was that TCR beta sequences accurately predicted the HLA-A and HLA-B alleles for most subjects in the first cohort. In a later genetic analysis, fewer N-insertions in productive TCRs were reported among donors in an Asian-associated ancestry cluster than the roughly 700-donor mean. A later analysis associated 15,000 to 20,000 TCR beta sequences with specific HLA alleles at a false discovery rate of 0.05. A later analysis found that HLA-associated TCR beta chains were more clonally expanded and had lower generation probabilities than equally common non-associated chains. A later analysis found that TCR association rates varied across HLA loci, with DRB1 alleles showing the most associated TCRs and HLA-C alleles the fewest. An earlier analysis of approximately 530 of the donors showed that most TCR beta V segments appeared in productive rearrangements either about 87% or about 30% of the time, which broadly matched IMGT annotations. According to the authors, the approach could potentially be generalized to other disease states and immunological phenotypes. Several of the top co-occurrence clusters appeared to be linked to parvovirus B19, influenza, CMV and Epstein-Barr virus, according to a later analysis. Linkage disequilibrium might explain the correlated functional status among segregating V segments, but an unknown experimental factor could not be ruled out. A cluster of highly shared sequence variants was judged likely to be a technical artifact of the sequencing pipeline.

Receptor libraries were prepared by the immunoSEQ multiplex PCR assay. For the multiplex PCR, a mixture combining 60 forward primers for TCR Vbeta segments and 13 reverse primers for TCR Jbeta segments was used. The CDR3 region of rearranged TCR beta genes was amplified from genomic DNA by a multiplex PCR assay. The amplified TCR beta libraries were sequenced on the Illumina HiSeq System as 87-base-pair reads. The paper's data handling went like this. In a later analysis, tens of millions of unique TCR beta chains were counted across the 500 to 850 repertoires, and approximately 11 million of these chains were shared by at least two donors. A nearest-neighbor algorithm error-corrected the raw reads and collapsed the reads into unique sequences, merging closely related sequences to remove PCR and sequencing errors. CDR3 sequences were aligned to IMGT reference sequences to assign V, D and J gene segments. For a sequence to be retained, a match of at least six nucleotides to both a V gene segment and a J gene segment was required. Rearrangements were called productive when the CDR3 lacked stop codons and stayed in frame with V and J; all others were non-productive. CDR3 was defined according to IMGT convention as the region running from the second conserved V-encoded cysteine to the conserved J-encoded phenylalanine. The earlier analysis of a few hundred of the donors excluded sequences that lacked an unambiguous match to a single V gene segment. In an earlier analysis of about 590 of the donors, a V segment was called functional when productive rearrangements were above 56.7%, and segregating when the standard deviation between donors exceeded 5%. A statistical classification framework was built to diagnose cytomegalovirus status from the catalog of TCR beta chain sequences. A later analysis assigned V and J genes by comparing TCR nucleotide sequences with IMGT/GENE-DB human TR gene sequences. A later analysis assigned CDR3 sequences and most-parsimonious VDJ recombination scenarios with the TCRdist pipeline. In a later analysis, every TCR beta chain was defined by the combination of its CDR3 amino acid sequence and its V-gene family, and reads without a unique V-gene family were dropped. A later analysis removed 550 to 700 highly shared, low-generation-probability nucleotide sequences to deal with suspected cross-contamination and a sequencing artifact. For each public chain, a later analysis derived a clonal expansion index from normalized ranks of inferred template counts within each repertoire. A later analysis computed generation probabilities with a VDJ recombination model fitted to out-of-frame rearrangements, and checked the results against IGoR. A later analysis scored TCR-TCR, TCR-HLA and TCR-CMV co-occurrence with hypergeometric tests, applying a repertoire-size bias correction to TCR pairs. False discovery rates were estimated in a later analysis by permuting HLA or CMV assignments 20 times. In a later analysis, co-occurring TCRs were grouped using DBSCAN, with TCRdist sequence similarity added in when clustering inside HLA-allele-positive subsets. For co-occurrence clustering, repertoires with fewer than 30,000 or more than 120,000 public chains were excluded, along with roughly 5 repertoires with anomalous nucleotide sharing. TCRdb obtained this table from immuneACCESS and retained in-frame rearrangements with V and J assigned. These tables miss some clones; where compared with another copy, unresolved V genes account for less than half of the shortfall, and the remainder is unexplained. That table furnishes V, J and clone size, whereas the DNA furnished D and trimming. For this sample there are approximately 150,000 clones; about 82% appear just once. Together, the top ten hold approximately 4% of the sample.

Remarks on this clone: It has no known antigen specificity. One base away there is no much larger clone; base qualities are not given.

In total, approximately 690 healthy bone marrow donors made up the cohort. At the time of sampling, every cohort member was nominally healthy, though immune exposures that went unrecorded were likely present. The donor was CMV seropositive and belonged to the group of 250 to 350 seropositive cohort members. A peripheral blood sample was collected from each donor, and TCR beta sequencing was performed on peripheral blood mononuclear cells. The Qiagen DNeasy Blood Extraction Kit was used to extract genomic DNA from the blood cell samples. The CDR3 contains 15 residues, cysteine and phenylalanine counted. CDR3 DNA is the only sequence kept; it has 45 bases, read in frame from the first base. Ends trimmed: V by 6 bases, J by 0 bases; bases unmatched to a gene: 5. The germline V gene gives CDR1 as MNHNS and CDR2 as SASEGT.

The sequence came from a woman between 40 and 55 years old in good health and CMV-seropositive. Recombination joined TRBV6-1 with TRBJ1-1, and TRBD1 aligns with 9 junction nucleotides. The specimen was PBMCs. The encoded CDR3 is CASREQGALNTEAFF. The DNA sequence follows: TGTGCCAGCAGGGAACAGGGGGCGTTGAACACTGAAGCTTTCTTT.